A single TCR beta chain is shown here with its context. Its antigen is unknown. This CDR3 has 14 amino acids. Unmatched junction bases numbered 6, after V lost 6 bases and J lost 4 bases. CDR1 is MNHEY, CDR2 SVGEGT, per germline. Authors of the study amplified TCR beta CDR3 regions from RNA transcripts. The study used the HTBI primer set for a first-round RT-PCR of the TCR CDR3. TCRdb passed the multiplex PCR reads through MiXCR, listing each CDR3 protein once. The profile shows about 360,000 distinct CDR3 sequences, around 13% of them singletons. The data are from a study of T cells in Graves' hyperthyroidism and ophthalmopathy. Study overall: Peripheral blood draws took place at initial diagnosis, ahead of any treatment.

The study's findings and limits: Stable hyperthyroidism and ophthalmopathy were separated using 13 V-J signatures.

Calling Graves' hyperthyroidism stable meant ophthalmopathy did not progress within 18 months. Uncontrolled infection, other autoimmune disease, pregnancy and lactation each barred patients from inclusion. This chain uses TRBV6-2 or TRBV6-3 with TRBJ1-2; 9 bases are shared with TRBD1. The TCR sequence derives from a woman in her late teens or twenties with Graves' hyperthyroidism. The material sequenced was blood. This chain's CDR3 is CASRSNRGLYGYTF. The CDR3 bases are TGTGCCAGCAGATCAAACAGGGGGCTCTATGGCTACACCTTC.